The TCR beta chain under discussion was sequenced for a study of blood T cells in healthy people across ages. Study overall: In model experiments, template switching was able to capture about one barcoded beta molecule for every two T cells that were present. Whole-study results and caveats: Roughly linear age-related decline in beta diversity appeared, significant by age around 38.

Next came a second PCR, run for about 6 to 11 cycles, which used a sample-barcoded 5' primer along with a J-beta primer mix. A template-switch adaptor containing 12 random nucleotides labeled each cDNA molecule. TCRdb reanalysed the 5' RACE reads using MiXCR and keeps one entry per CDR3 protein. The table lists 1.4 million to 1.5 million distinct CDR3 sequences, around 39% of them singletons. Comments on this clonotype: Antigen: not known.

The V gene lost 7 bases and the J gene lost 5 bases, with 9 bases spanning the gap. CDR3 length equals 12 residues. Germline lookup yields CDR1 MNHNS and CDR2 SASEGT. This chain links TRBV6-1 with TRBJ2-4; maybe TRBD2 (6 bases). The sequence derives from a woman under 30 in good health. Material: blood. The chain's CDR3 is CASNWRENIQYF. In DNA form, the CDR3 reads TGTGCCAGCAACTGGAGGGAAAACATTCAGTACTTC.